This T cell receptor beta chain was captured by sequencing in a study of blood T cell repertoires in COVID-19. About the study: Samples of COVID-19 (acute and convalescent) were obtained from the United States, Italy and Spain.

The germline CDR1 and CDR2 sequences are LGHDT and YNNKEL (reference sequence). CDR3 length: 15 amino acids. Trimming took 2 bases from V and 2 from J, leaving 10 bases between them. The assay was immunoSEQ multiplex PCR, and TCRdb's table has in-frame clones only and misses some. The sample has more than 85,000 clones, 80% to 85% seen once. The chain joins TRBV3-1 (or the pseudogene TRBV3-2) to TRBJ1-3; D unclear. Sequences were obtained from peripheral blood. The sequence came from a woman aged 80 or over with acute or convalescent COVID-19. CDR3 region: CASSQRRGPGNTIYF. The CDR3 DNA sequence: TGTGCCAGCAGCCAAAGACGAGGGCCTGGAAACACCATATATTTT.